This TCR beta chain was identified during a study of siplizumab effects on memory and regulatory T cells. The CDR3 spans 13 residues. Trimming stripped 1 base from V and 7 bases from J, with 13 bases between. Germline V gene sequence: CDR1 GTSNPN, CDR2 SVGIG (reference sequence). Some clones are missing from TCRdb's copy, which holds only in-frame ones; the method was immunoSEQ multiplex PCR. The sample includes tens of thousands of clones, 70% to 90% of them seen just once. This receptor was obtained from a human donor in good health. This chain links TRBV30 with TRBJ1-2; the D is unclear. Material: naive CD4+ T cells sorted from blood. The CDR3 nucleotides read TGTGCCTGGAGTGGTCGTGGGGATGGTGGCTACACCTTC. It translates to CAWSGRGDGGYTF.